The clone carrying this T cell receptor beta chain was seen only a few times. This sample is drawn from a study of T cell changes during pregnancy in multiple sclerosis. The CDR3 is 16 amino acids. V dropped 0 bases and J dropped 5; count of bases not matched to a gene: 4. CDR1 and CDR2 (germline): SGDLS, YYNGEE. This table comes from immunoSEQ multiplex PCR, and its TCRdb copy is limited to in-frame clones, with some not included. Of about 80,000 clones in the sample, approximately 93% are singletons; the top ten hold around 0.91%. Specimen: peripheral blood, collected in the second trimester of pregnancy. This clonotype was obtained from a female donor in good health, enrolled as a control in a pregnancy study. The chain has TRBV9 and TRBJ2-2; 10 bases match TRBD2. CDR3 protein: CASSVDGSGGTGELFF. The CDR3 DNA sequence: TGTGCCAGCAGCGTAGATGGTAGCGGGGGGACCGGGGAGCTGTTTTTT. Complete variable domain (other parts from reference TRBV9 and TRBJ2-2): DSGVTQTPKHLITATGQRVTLRCSPRSGDLSVYWYQQSLDQGLQFLIQYYNGEERAKGNILERFSAQQFPDLHSELNLSSLELGDSALYFCASSVDGSGGTGELFFGEGSRLTVL.